This is a list of T cell receptor beta chains from one sample in a study of blood T cell repertoires in COVID-19. Assay: immunoSEQ multiplex PCR; the TCRdb copy retains only in-frame clones and omits some. The profile covers around 370,000 clones, with 90% appearing a single time and 6.5% to 7% taken by the ten largest. Sequences were obtained from peripheral blood. The receptors originated from a man aged 18 to 29 with active or convalescent COVID-19. CDR3s include the opening cysteine and the closing phenylalanine or tryptophan. The D gene is left open where the match is weak. Some rows mark clone size as missing; the rest say once, few, many or name a class of expanded clone.

TRBJ2-1 TRBV28 - TRBD2 CASSLGGSSYNEQFF TGTGCCAGCAGTTTAGGCGGGAGCTCCTACAATGAGCAGTTCTTC
TRBJ1-5 TRBV6-2/TRBV6-3 many - CASSYLLNQPQHF TGTGCCAGCAGTTACCTTTTAAATCAGCCCCAGCATTTT
TRBJ1-5 TRBV6-2/TRBV6-3 once - CASSYVSTTLPQHF TGTGCCAGCAGTTACGTTTCGACAACTCTGCCCCAGCATTTT
TRBJ2-1 TRBV28 - TRBD2 CASSPTSGSPQWFF TGTGCCAGCAGTCCTACTAGCGGGAGCCCCCAGTGGTTCTTC
TRBJ1-2 TRBV7-9 - - CASSSNFEAALANYGYTF TGTGCCAGCAGCTCCAACTTTGAGGCAGCATTAGCTAACTATGGCTACACCTTC
TRBJ1-4 TRBV15 - - CATSSRQLVEEKLFF TGTGCCACCAGCAGTCGACAGCTTGTAGAGGAAAAACTGTTTTTT
TRBJ2-1 TRBV7-6 once TRBD2 CASSPPTSGTGEQFF TGTGCCAGCAGCCCCCCGACTAGCGGGACGGGTGAGCAGTTCTTC
TRBJ2-1 TRBV28 - TRBD2 CASSFRELAGYNEQFF TGTGCCAGCAGTTTCCGGGAACTAGCGGGATACAATGAGCAGTTCTTC
TRBJ2-7 TRBV5-6 - - CASSLDRAAGYYEQYF TGTGCCAGCAGCTTAGACCGTGCGGCGGGGTACTACGAGCAGTACTTC
TRBJ1-1 TRBV19 - - CASITGSNTEAFF TGTGCCAGTATCACAGGGTCGAACACTGAAGCTTTCTTT
TRBJ1-2 TRBV27 - - CASSSTQNYGYTF TGTGCCAGCAGTTCAACACAGAACTATGGCTACACCTTC
TRBJ2-1 TRBV6-5 - TRBD2 CARVAGVQFF TGTGCCAGAGTTGCGGGAGTGCAGTTCTTC
TRBJ2-7 TRBV5-6 few - CASSGGHTYEQYF TGTGCCAGCAGCGGGGGACACACATACGAGCAGTACTTC
TRBJ2-1 TRBV3-1/TRBV3-2 - TRBD2 CASSQGGLAGVYSYNEQFF TGTGCCAGCAGCCAGGGGGGACTAGCGGGGGTCTACTCCTACAATGAGCAGTTCTTC
TRBJ2-2 TRBV24-1 - TRBD2 CATSDGGPGGRNPGELFF TGTGCCACCAGTGATGGGGGGCCGGGCGGGAGGAACCCCGGGGAGCTGTTTTTT
TRBJ2-7 TRBV7-8 - TRBD2 CASSPPSGGVYEQYF TGTGCCAGCAGCCCCCCTAGCGGGGGGGTATACGAGCAGTACTTC
TRBJ2-5 TRBV29-1 - - CSPPFGVVPSAQETQYF TGCAGCCCCCCGTTCGGGGTGGTACCGTCGGCCCAAGAGACCCAGTACTTC
TRBJ1-1 TRBV10-3 - - CAISGAKNTEAFF TGTGCCATCAGTGGAGCCAAGAACACTGAAGCTTTCTTT
TRBJ1-1 TRBV12-3/TRBV12-4 - - CASSLLLSTEAFF TGTGCCAGCAGTTTACTTTTATCCACTGAAGCTTTCTTT
TRBJ2-7 TRBV4-1 - TRBD1 CASSHDHSGTGDYEQYF TGCGCCAGCAGCCACGACCACTCCGGGACAGGGGATTACGAGCAGTACTTC
TRBJ2-6 TRBV18 - TRBD2 CASSPSRGGSSGANVLTF TGTGCCAGCTCACCATCGAGGGGCGGGAGCTCTGGGGCCAACGTGCTGACTTTC
TRBJ2-6 TRBV15 - - CATSRDQSSGANVLTF TGTGCCACCAGCAGAGATCAAAGCTCTGGGGCCAACGTGCTGACTTTC
TRBJ1-3 TRBV3-1/TRBV3-2 - - CASSQVGPPRPTGNTIYF TGTGCCAGCAGCCAAGTAGGTCCGCCCAGGCCAACTGGAAACACCATATATTTT
TRBJ2-5 TRBV5-1 few TRBD1 CASSHGQGQETQYF TGCGCCAGCAGCCATGGACAGGGACAAGAGACCCAGTACTTC
TRBJ1-6 TRBV9 - - CASSPRTESSYNSPLHF TGTGCCAGCAGCCCCCGGACAGAGAGCTCCTATAATTCACCCCTCCACTTT
TRBJ1-6 TRBV6-5 - TRBD1 CASSQTGTENSPLHF TGTGCCAGCAGTCAGACCGGGACAGAAAATTCACCCCTCCACTTT
TRBJ1-2 TRBV12-5 - TRBD1 CASGLIGQVGYTF TGTGCTAGTGGTTTGATAGGACAGGTCGGCTACACCTTC
TRBJ1-1 TRBV18 - - CASSPPTVNTEAFF TGTGCCAGCTCACCCCCGACAGTGAACACTGAAGCTTTCTTT
TRBJ2-1 TRBV14 once - CASSQELGDHEQFF TGTGCCAGCAGCCAAGAATTAGGAGACCATGAGCAGTTCTTC
TRBJ2-7 TRBV4-1 - - CASSQDSYEQYF TGCGCCAGCAGCCAAGACAGTTACGAGCAGTACTTC
TRBJ1-2 TRBV6-5 - TRBD1 CASSRPGQGTYGYTF TGTGCCAGCTCACGCCCGGGACAGGGGACCTATGGCTACACCTTC
TRBJ1-3 TRBV5-1 - TRBD1 CASSSGTGGTSGNTIYF TGCGCCAGCAGCTCCGGGACAGGGGGTACTTCTGGAAACACCATATATTTT
TRBJ1-6 TRBV7-9 - - CASSSRQANSPLHF TGTGCCAGCAGTTCCCGCCAAGCCAATTCACCCCTCCACTTT
TRBJ2-7 TRBV19 once - CATGAADKNYEQYF TGTGCCACTGGGGCTGCCGATAAAAACTACGAGCAGTACTTC
TRBJ1-2 TRBV5-1 few - CASGQPNYGYTF TGCGCCAGCGGACAGCCGAACTATGGCTACACCTTC
TRBJ2-7 TRBV24-1 - TRBD2 CATSDFLLAGGGEQYF TGTGCCACCAGTGATTTCCTCTTAGCGGGAGGGGGCGAGCAGTACTTC
TRBJ1-1 TRBV7-2 - - CASSLAQGLNTEAFF TGTGCCAGCAGCTTAGCTCAGGGGTTGAACACTGAAGCTTTCTTT
TRBJ2-7 TRBV6-2/TRBV6-3 - TRBD2 CASSDPGTRRYEQYF TGTGCCAGCAGCGATCCCGGGACTAGACGGTACGAGCAGTACTTC
TRBJ2-3 TRBV19 - TRBD1 CASSNLGTGLTDTQYF TGTGCCAGTAGTAACCTCGGGACAGGACTCACAGATACGCAGTATTTT
TRBJ2-2 TRBV29-1 - TRBD1 CSVRPGTGRNTGELFF TGCAGCGTGCGTCCCGGGACAGGCCGGAACACCGGGGAGCTGTTTTTT
TRBJ1-2 TRBV7-2 - TRBD1 CASSLSGTGNYGYTF TGTGCCAGCAGCTTAAGTGGGACAGGGAACTATGGCTACACCTTC
TRBJ2-7 TRBV4-1 - TRBD1 CASSTAGTGYAYEQYF TGCGCCAGCAGCACGGCCGGGACAGGGTACGCGTACGAGCAGTACTTC
TRBJ1-1 TRBV2 - TRBD1 CASSPDRGLNFEAFF TGTGCCAGCAGTCCTGACAGGGGCCTAAACTTTGAAGCTTTCTTT
TRBJ1-1 TRBV10-3 - TRBD1 CAIRQGGAEAFF TGTGCCATTCGACAGGGGGGCGCTGAAGCTTTCTTT
TRBJ2-2 TRBV11-3 - - CASSLGQITGELFF TGTGCCAGCAGCTTAGGGCAGATCACCGGGGAGCTGTTTTTT
TRBJ1-3 TRBV30 once - CAWSALLGRGNTIYF TGTGCCTGGAGTGCATTGTTGGGGCGCGGAAACACCATATATTTT
TRBJ2-1 TRBV7-3 - TRBD2 CASSPAPGGYNEQFF TGTGCCAGCAGTCCCGCTCCGGGGGGGTACAATGAGCAGTTCTTC
TRBJ1-2 TRBV4-2 - - CASSQGQALSGYTF TGTGCCAGCAGCCAAGGACAGGCCCTTAGTGGCTACACCTTC
TRBJ2-7 TRBV7-2 - - CASSLAAGAYEQYF TGTGCCAGCAGCTTAGCTGCAGGGGCCTACGAGCAGTACTTC
TRBJ1-6 TRBV25-1 once - CASSGQGYNSPLHF TGTGCCAGCTCCGGGCAGGGATATAATTCACCCCTCCACTTT
TRBJ2-7 TRBV3-1/TRBV3-2 - - CASSQRSPAAQLLSHEQYF TGTGCCAGCAGCCAAAGAAGTCCGGCGGCCCAGTTGCTTTCTCACGAGCAGTACTTC
TRBJ1-1 TRBV19 - - CASSPRQTLNTEAFF TGTGCCAGTAGTCCCAGACAGACTTTGAACACTGAAGCTTTCTTT
TRBJ1-5 TRBV28 - - CASSPKNHRSNQPQHF TGTGCCAGCAGCCCTAAAAACCACAGAAGCAATCAGCCCCAGCATTTT
TRBJ1-2 TRBV7-2 - - CASSYSGGYGYTF TGTGCCAGCAGCTACAGCGGGGGTTATGGCTACACCTTC
TRBJ2-7 TRBV15 - TRBD2 CATSTPLGTSGSLNPYEQYF TGTGCCACCAGCACCCCTTTGGGGACTAGCGGGAGCCTCAACCCGTACGAGCAGTACTTC
TRBJ1-6 TRBV11-2 few - CASSSHYSPLHF TGTGCCAGCAGCTCCCATTATTCACCCCTCCACTTT
TRBJ1-2 TRBV5-1 once - CASCAPDKSYGYTF TGCGCCAGTTGTGCTCCGGACAAGTCCTATGGCTACACCTTC